This TCR beta chain was found in a study of T-cell memory formation after mild COVID-19. TCRdb re-called the 5' RACE reads through MiXCR, storing one row per CDR3 protein. The profile shows 10,000 to 15,000 distinct CDR3 sequences, 15% to 20% of them singletons. The sample comprised PBMCs or a T cell subset sorted from them (not recorded which). The source of this sequence is a man aged 18-30 years who had mild COVID-19 (a few samples of this study predate the infection). Cell type and time point are not known.

CDR3 sequence (DNA): TGCGCCAGCAGCTCGAGCGGGGGGGCCAATGAGCAGTTCTTC. Encoded protein: CASSSSGGANEQFF. The J gene is TRBJ2-1, the V gene TRBV5-1; 10 positions match TRBD2. This CDR3 has 14 residues. The germline CDR1 and CDR2 sequences are SGHRS and YFSETQ. V trimming: 3 bases; J trimming: 6 bases; junction bases outside the gene matches: 3.